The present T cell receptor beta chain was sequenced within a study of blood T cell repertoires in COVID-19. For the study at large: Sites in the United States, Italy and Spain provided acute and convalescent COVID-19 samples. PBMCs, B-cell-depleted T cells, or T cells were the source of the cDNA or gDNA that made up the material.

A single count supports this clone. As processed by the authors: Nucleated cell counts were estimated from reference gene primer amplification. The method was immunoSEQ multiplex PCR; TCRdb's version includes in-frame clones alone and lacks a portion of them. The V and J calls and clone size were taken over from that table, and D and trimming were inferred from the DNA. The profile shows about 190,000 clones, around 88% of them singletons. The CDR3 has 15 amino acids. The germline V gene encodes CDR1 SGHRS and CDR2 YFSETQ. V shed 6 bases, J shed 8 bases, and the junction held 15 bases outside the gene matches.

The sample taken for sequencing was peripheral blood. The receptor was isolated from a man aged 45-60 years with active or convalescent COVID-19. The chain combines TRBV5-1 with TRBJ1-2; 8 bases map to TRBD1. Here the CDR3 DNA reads TGCGCCAGCACCAGCCTTAGGACAGGGACAGGCGGCTACACCTTC. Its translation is CASTSLRTGTGGYTF.